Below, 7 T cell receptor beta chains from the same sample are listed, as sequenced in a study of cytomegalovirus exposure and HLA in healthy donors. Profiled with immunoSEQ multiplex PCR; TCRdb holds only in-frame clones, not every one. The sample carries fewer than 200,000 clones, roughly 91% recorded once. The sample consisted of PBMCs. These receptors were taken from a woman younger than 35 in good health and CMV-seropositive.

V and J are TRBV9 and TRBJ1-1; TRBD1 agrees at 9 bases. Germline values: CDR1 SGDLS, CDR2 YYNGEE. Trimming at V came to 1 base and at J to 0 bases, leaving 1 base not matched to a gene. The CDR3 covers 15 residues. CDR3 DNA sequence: TGTGCCAGCAGCGTAAGGGACAGGGTGAACACTGAAGCTTTCTTT. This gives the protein CASSVRDRVNTEAFF. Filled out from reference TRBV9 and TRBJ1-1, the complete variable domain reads DSGVTQTPKHLITATGQRVTLRCSPRSGDLSVYWYQQSLDQGLQFLIQYYNGEERAKGNILERFSAQQFPDLHSELNLSSLELGDSALYFCASSVRDRVNTEAFFGQGTRLTVV.

CDR3 protein: CASSLTGTDYGYTF. For the CDR3, the DNA is TGCGCCAGCAGCTTGACCGGGACAGACTATGGCTACACCTTC. The chain links TRBV5-1 to TRBJ1-2; 7 nucleotides agree with TRBD1. The CDR3 contains 14 residues. Unmatched junction bases numbered 3, after V lost 1 base and J lost 3 bases. From germline, CDR1 is SGHRS and CDR2 YFSETQ.

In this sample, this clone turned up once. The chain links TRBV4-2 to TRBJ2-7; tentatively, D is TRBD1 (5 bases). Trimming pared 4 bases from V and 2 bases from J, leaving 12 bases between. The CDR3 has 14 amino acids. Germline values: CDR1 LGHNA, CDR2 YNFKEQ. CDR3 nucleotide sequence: TGTGCCAGCAGCCCTAACCAGGGTCCCTACGAGCAGTACTTC. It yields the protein CASSPNQGPYEQYF.

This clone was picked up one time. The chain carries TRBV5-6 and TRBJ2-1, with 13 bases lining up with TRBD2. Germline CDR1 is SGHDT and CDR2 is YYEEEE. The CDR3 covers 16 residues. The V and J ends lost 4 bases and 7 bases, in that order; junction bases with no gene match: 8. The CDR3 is CASSLRTSGSGNEQFF. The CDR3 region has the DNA TGTGCCAGCAGCCTCCGGACTAGCGGGAGCGGGAATGAGCAGTTCTTC.

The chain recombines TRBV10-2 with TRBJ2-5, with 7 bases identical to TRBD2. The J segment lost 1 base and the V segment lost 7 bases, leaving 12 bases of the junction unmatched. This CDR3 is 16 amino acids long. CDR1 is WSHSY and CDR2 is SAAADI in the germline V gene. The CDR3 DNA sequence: TGCGCCAGCACTACAACTAGCGCGGTCAGCCAAGAGACCCAGTACTTC. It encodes CASTTTSAVSQETQYF.

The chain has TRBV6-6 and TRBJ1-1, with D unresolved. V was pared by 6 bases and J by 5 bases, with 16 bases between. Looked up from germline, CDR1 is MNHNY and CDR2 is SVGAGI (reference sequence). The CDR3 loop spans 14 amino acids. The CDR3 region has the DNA TGTGCCAGCAGCCCTCAAGAGGTCGGGACTGAAGCTTTCTTT. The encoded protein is CASSPQEVGTEAFF.

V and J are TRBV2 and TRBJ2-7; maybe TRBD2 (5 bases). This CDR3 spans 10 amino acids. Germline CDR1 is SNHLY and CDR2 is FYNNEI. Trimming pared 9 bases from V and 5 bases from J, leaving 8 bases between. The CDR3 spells CASRRDEQYF. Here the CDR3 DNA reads TGTGCCAGTCGGCGGGACGAGCAGTACTTC.